One T cell receptor (beta chain) is described in this entry. This sample stems from a study of patients and donors after allogeneic stem cell transplantation. V was shortened by 7 bases and J by 2 bases, with 19 bases between the two germline ends. This CDR3 contains 16 residues. Germline V gene data show CDR1 as MNHEY and CDR2 as SMNVEV (reference sequence). Using its own MiXCR run on the RT-PCR reads, TCRdb lists one record per CDR3 protein. Found here are about a million distinct CDR3 sequences, around 17% of them singletons; the top ten hold 5% to 7.5%. The sequence came from a human donor who was either an allogeneic HSCT recipient or a stem cell or donor lymphocyte infusion donor (not recorded which). It is not recorded whose cells these are; they may come from a transplant donor. Sequencing used blood, either unsorted or a sorted T cell fraction (not recorded which). This chain uses TRBV27 with TRBJ2-3, with D maybe TRBD1 (5 bases). The CDR3 region is CASTRRGRQHTDTQYF. The CDR3 DNA sequence: TGTGCCAGCACTCGTAGGGGTAGGCAGCACACAGATACGCAGTATTTT.